The entry below gives a single TCR beta chain sequence along with its context. This CDR3 spans 15 amino acids. Individuals aged about 18 to 90 years were recruited from around 22 US areas. Donors were grouped by their self-reported clinical history. The data are from a study of blood T cell repertoires in COVID-19. The overall study: The study drew acute and convalescent COVID-19 samples from the United States, Italy and Spain. PBMCs, B-cell-depleted T cells, or T cells provided the cDNA or gDNA that made up the material.

Sequencing used immunoSEQ multiplex PCR; TCRdb keeps in-frame clones, though not all of them. The sample lists approximately 260,000 clones, about 80% seen once, with around 3.5% in the top ten. The sequencing sample was made of PBMCs or T cells enriched from blood (not recorded which). The TCR was taken from a man aged 45 to 65 who had recovered from COVID-19. J is TRBJ2-5 and V is TRBV21-1; the tabulated D call, TRBD2, remains unverified against the DNA. TRBV21-1 is a listed pseudogene. The CDR3: CASSPRTSGEETQYF. CDR3 in DNA: TGTGCCAGCAGCCCCCGGACTAGCGGGGAAGAGACCCAGTACTTC.